Below, 10 T cell receptor beta chains from the same sample are listed, as sequenced in a study of blood T cells in healthy people across ages. A sample-barcoded 5' primer and a J-beta primer mix were used in a second PCR of about 7 to 12 cycles. From the 5' RACE reads, TCRdb called clonotypes with MiXCR, one entry per CDR3 protein. The sample lists roughly 1.5 million distinct CDR3 sequences, about 45% occurring once. The specimen sequenced was blood. Receptor source: a young woman in good health.

In its sample, this clonotype was seen once. The genes are TRBV5-5 and TRBJ1-5; D unclear. Trimming left V 2 bases short and J 2 bases short, with 11 bases between. CDR3 length: 15 amino acids. Germline CDR1 is SGHKS and CDR2 is YYEKEE (reference sequence). DNA of the CDR3: TGTGCCAGCAGCTTTCGATGGGGAGGCAATCAGCCCCAGCATTTT. Amino acid sequence: CASSFRWGGNQPQHF.

This chain links TRBV10-3 with TRBJ2-7; 7 bases agree with TRBD2. This CDR3 has 15 residues. The junction had 4 bases not matched to a gene; V was cut back by 2 bases and J by 0 bases. From germline, CDR1 is ENHRY and CDR2 SYGVKD. The CDR3 DNA reads as TGTGCCATCAGTGAGACGCTAGCGGACTCCTACGAGCAGTACTTC. Its translation is CAISETLADSYEQYF.

The gene calls are TRBV20-1 and TRBJ2-3; tentative D call: TRBD2 (6 bases). V lost 5 bases and J lost 0, with 9 bases in between. Germline V gene lookup returns CDR1 DFQATT and CDR2 SNEGSKA (reference sequence). The CDR3 is made up of 13 amino acids. The CDR3 DNA follows: TGCAGTGCTGAGGAGGGTAGCACAGATACGCAGTATTTT. Residues: CSAEEGSTDTQYF.

The chain uses TRBV7-2 and TRBJ2-1, with D perhaps assigned TRBD1 or TRBD2 (5 bases each). Trimming cost V 0 bases and J 7 bases, with 10 bases left between them. The germline V gene has CDR1 SGHTA and CDR2 FQGNSA. The CDR3 totals 14 residues. The CDR3 bases are TGTGCCAGCAGCTTAGCGCTGGGGGAGAATGAGCAGTTCTTC. Translating it yields CASSLALGENEQFF.

The chain links TRBV9 to TRBJ2-7; D perhaps matches TRBD2 (5 bases). The CDR3 runs to 15 residues. Germline V gene lookup returns CDR1 SGDLS and CDR2 YYNGEE. The V end was cut by 1 base, the J end by 3 bases, with 14 bases between. The CDR3 loop is CASSVHPGTNYEQYF. CDR3 in DNA: TGTGCCAGCAGCGTACACCCGGGAACGAACTACGAGCAGTACTTC.

This clonotype was detected a few times. At one end, the junction sequence differs from germline, possibly due to a read error. The V gene is TRBV12-3 or TRBV12-4, the J gene TRBJ2-7; D may be TRBD1 (5 bases). The CDR3 contains 14 residues. CDR3 sequence (DNA): TGTACCAGCAGTTTACCACAGGCTACCTACGAGCAGTACTTC. This sequence encodes CTSSLPQATYEQYF.

This clonotype was detected ten times or more. V gene TRBV12-3 or TRBV12-4 combines with J gene TRBJ2-6, with a possible D match to TRBD1 (5 bases). V was shortened by 1 base and J by 4 bases, with 8 bases between the two germline ends. This CDR3 has 15 residues. CDR3 sequence (DNA): TGTGCCAGCAGTTTAGTAGGGGCCGGGGCCAACGTCCTGACTTTC. Translated: CASSLVGAGANVLTF.

This clonotype was detected only a few times. V is TRBV4-3 and J is TRBJ2-1, with 7 bases matching TRBD1. The CDR3 is 15 amino acids. With V trimmed by 7 bases and J by 2 bases, 8 bases remained unmatched. The germline V gene has CDR1 LGHNA and CDR2 YSLEER. CDR3 region: CASTQDGQAYNEQFF. In DNA, the CDR3 is TGCGCCAGCACCCAGGACGGACAGGCCTACAATGAGCAGTTCTTC.

The V gene is TRBV10-3, the J gene TRBJ2-7; 9 bases map to TRBD2. From germline, CDR1 is ENHRY and CDR2 SYGVKD. The CDR3 sequence is 15 residues long. Losses at the gene ends were 6 bases for V and 1 base for J; bases not matched to a gene: 7. The CDR3 nucleotides read TGTGCCATCAGCTCCGATAGCGGGAGATCCTACGAGCAGTACTTC. This gives the protein CAISSDSGRSYEQYF.

The chain couples TRBV29-1 to TRBJ1-1; unclear D gene. Trimming pared 7 bases from V and 4 bases from J, leaving 13 bases between. The CDR3 extends over 12 amino acids. Germline V gene lookup returns CDR1 SQVTM and CDR2 ANQGSEA. Written as DNA, the CDR3 is TGCAGCGCTCGACCGACGGGCACTGAAGCTTTCTTT. Translated: CSARPTGTEAFF.